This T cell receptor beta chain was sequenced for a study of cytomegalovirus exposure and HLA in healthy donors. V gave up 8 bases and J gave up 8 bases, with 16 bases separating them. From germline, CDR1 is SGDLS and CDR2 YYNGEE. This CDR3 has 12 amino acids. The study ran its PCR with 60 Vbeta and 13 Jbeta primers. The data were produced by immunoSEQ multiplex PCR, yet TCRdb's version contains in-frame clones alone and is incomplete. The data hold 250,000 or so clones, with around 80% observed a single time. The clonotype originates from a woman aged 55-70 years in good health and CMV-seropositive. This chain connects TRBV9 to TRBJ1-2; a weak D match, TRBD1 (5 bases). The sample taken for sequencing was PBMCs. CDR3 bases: TGTGCCAGTTCGGCAGACTGGGGCGGCTACACCTTC. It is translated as CASSADWGGYTF.